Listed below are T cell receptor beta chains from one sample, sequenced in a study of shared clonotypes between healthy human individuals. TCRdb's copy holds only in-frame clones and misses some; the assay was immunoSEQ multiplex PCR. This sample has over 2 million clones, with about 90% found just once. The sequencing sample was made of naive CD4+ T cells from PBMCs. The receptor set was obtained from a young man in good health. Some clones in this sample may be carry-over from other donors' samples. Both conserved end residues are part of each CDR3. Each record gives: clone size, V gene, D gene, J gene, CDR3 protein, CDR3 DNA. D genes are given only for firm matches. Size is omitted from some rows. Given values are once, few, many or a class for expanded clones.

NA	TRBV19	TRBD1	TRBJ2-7	CASSRGQPYEQYF	TGTGCCAGTAGTAGGGGACAGCCTTACGAGCAGTACTTC
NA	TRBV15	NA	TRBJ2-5	CATSRGAWLQLQETQYF	TGTGCCACCAGCAGAGGGGCTTGGCTACAGCTCCAAGAGACCCAGTACTTC
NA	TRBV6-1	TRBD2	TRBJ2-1	CASSGSGSSYNEQFF	TGTGCCAGCAGTGGTAGCGGGAGCTCCTACAATGAGCAGTTCTTC
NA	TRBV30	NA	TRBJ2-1	CAWLGENEQFF	TGTGCCTGGCTAGGGGAGAATGAGCAGTTCTTC
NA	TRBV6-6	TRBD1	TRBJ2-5	CASSPPGQGEKTQYF	TGTGCCAGCAGTCCGCCGGGACAGGGGGAGAAGACCCAGTACTTC
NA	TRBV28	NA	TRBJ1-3	CASASPHSGNTIYF	TGTGCCAGCGCGAGCCCCCACTCTGGAAACACCATATATTTT
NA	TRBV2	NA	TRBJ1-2	CASIRQPDGDGYTF	TGTGCCAGCATCAGACAGCCGGATGGGGATGGCTACACCTTC
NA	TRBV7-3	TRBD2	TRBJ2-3	CASSPHLSSGRSDTQYF	TGTGCCAGCAGCCCACACCTTTCCAGCGGGAGATCAGATACGCAGTATTTT
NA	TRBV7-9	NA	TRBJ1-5	CASSFGTSPNQPQHF	TGTGCCAGCAGCTTCGGGACTTCGCCCAATCAGCCCCAGCATTTT
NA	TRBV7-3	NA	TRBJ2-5	CASSDEVFGTQYF	TGTGCCAGCAGCGACGAGGTTTTTGGGACCCAGTACTTC
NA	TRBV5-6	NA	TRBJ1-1	CASRHRVQAFF	TGTGCCAGCAGACACAGGGTACAGGCTTTCTTT
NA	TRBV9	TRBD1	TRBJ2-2	CASSATGGSYTGELFF	TGTGCCAGCAGCGCAACAGGGGGGTCGTACACCGGGGAGCTGTTTTTT
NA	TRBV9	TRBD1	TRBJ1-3	CASSAESRDRAGDDTIYF	TGTGCCAGCAGCGCCGAGTCCCGGGACAGGGCCGGGGATGACACCATATATTTT
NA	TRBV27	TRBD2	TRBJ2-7	CASSLGGRAYEQYF	TGTGCCAGCAGTTTAGGCGGGAGGGCCTACGAGCAGTACTTC
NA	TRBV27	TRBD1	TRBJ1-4	CASSTRGGGGQTYPSTNEKLFF	TGTGCCAGCAGTACCAGGGGCGGGGGGGGACAGACCTACCCCTCAACTAATGAAAAACTGTTTTTT
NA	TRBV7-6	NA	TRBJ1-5	CASSSSSSGGNQPQHF	TGTGCCAGCAGCTCCAGTTCTAGTGGGGGCAATCAGCCCCAGCATTTT
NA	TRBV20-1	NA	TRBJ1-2	CSASRGYGYTF	TGCAGTGCTAGTAGGGGCTATGGCTACACCTTC
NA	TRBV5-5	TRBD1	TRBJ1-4	CASSSRTGGVEKLFF	TGTGCCAGCAGCTCCCGGACAGGGGGCGTTGAAAAACTGTTTTTT
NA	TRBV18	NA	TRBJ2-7	CASSPPYEQYF	TGTGCCAGCTCACCACCATACGAGCAGTACTTC
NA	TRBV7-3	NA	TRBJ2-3	CASSLAADTQYF	TGTGCCAGCAGCTTGGCTGCCGATACGCAGTATTTT
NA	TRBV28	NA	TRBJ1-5	CASSPLGAGESNQPQHF	TGTGCCAGCAGTCCCCTCGGAGCAGGGGAGAGCAATCAGCCCCAGCATTTT
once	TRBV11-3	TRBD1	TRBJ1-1	CASSVGGVDTEAFF	TGTGCCAGCAGCGTAGGGGGCGTGGACACTGAAGCTTTCTTT
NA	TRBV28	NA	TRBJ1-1	CASSPHRAWDTEAFF	TGTGCCAGCAGTCCCCACAGGGCCTGGGACACTGAAGCTTTCTTT